The 6 T cell receptor beta chains below come from one sample, sequenced in a study of T cells in Graves' hyperthyroidism and ophthalmopathy. Amplification of TCR beta CDR3 regions used RNA as the template. During a first-round RT-PCR of the TCR CDR3, the HTBI primer set was used. One entry per CDR3 protein results from TCRdb running MiXCR on the multiplex PCR reads. The sample shows hundreds of thousands of distinct CDR3 sequences, just over 35% of them seen only once. The specimen was blood. These TCRs come from a woman aged 40 to 55 with Graves' hyperthyroidism.

The CDR3 coding sequence is TGTGCCAGTAGTATAAGGGACCACCCCCCCACTGAAGCTTTCTTT. Translating it yields CASSIRDHPPTEAFF. The chain recombines TRBV19 with TRBJ1-1, with D maybe TRBD1 (5 bases). Germline V gene sequence: CDR1 LNHDA, CDR2 SQIVND (reference sequence). The CDR3 contains 15 residues. V lost 2 bases, J lost 4 bases, and 14 bases lay in between.

This clonotype was picked up many times. The chain recombines TRBV10-3 with TRBJ2-7; tentative D call: TRBD2 (5 bases). The CDR3 extends over 13 amino acids. V was clipped by 0 bases and J by 7 bases, with 10 bases between them. Per the germline V gene, CDR1 is ENHRY and CDR2 is SYGVKD. CDR3 nucleotides: TGTGCCATCAGTGAGTCGAACGGCGGGGAGCAGTACTTC. This gives the protein CAISESNGGEQYF.

This clonotype turned up a few times. This chain joins TRBV29-1 and TRBJ1-1; D is undetermined. CDR1 is SQVTM and CDR2 is ANQGSEA in the germline V gene. V was cut by 6 bases and J by 0 bases, with 11 bases left in between. This CDR3 is 13 amino acids long. The CDR3: CSVEGELNTEAFF. CDR3 in DNA: TGCAGCGTGGAGGGAGAATTGAACACTGAAGCTTTCTTT.

This clonotype has a handful of counts. This chain joins TRBV7-9 and TRBJ2-5, with D uncertain. The CDR3 extends over 14 amino acids. Trimming left V 2 bases short and J 4 bases short, with 11 bases between. The germline CDR1 and CDR2 sequences are SEHNR and FQNEAQ (reference sequence). The CDR3 region has the DNA TGTGCCAGCAGCTTATATAATCGGGTAGAGACCCAGTACTTC. It encodes CASSLYNRVETQYF.

With respect to this clonotype: The germline gene is not matched at one end of the junction; a read error may be the cause. This chain uses TRBV10-2 with TRBJ1-3, with a weak D call TRBD1 (6 bases). The CDR3 has 13 residues. CDR1 and CDR2 (germline): WSHSY, SAAADI. Here the CDR3 reads CASRGTGGNTIYF. CDR3 DNA: TGTGCCAGCAGGGGAACTGGAGGAAACACCATATATTTT.

This clonotype showed up many times. The chain uses TRBV7-2 and TRBJ1-5; D is uncertain. The CDR3 has 16 amino acids. The germline gives CDR1 SGHTA, CDR2 FQGNSA. The V end lost 2 bases, the J end lost 1 base, and 12 bases lay between the germline ends. The CDR3 coding sequence is TGTGCCAGCAGCTTAACATGGGGAGGGAGCAATCAGCCCCAGCATTTT. Translating it yields CASSLTWGGSNQPQHF.